These T cell receptor beta chains were read from a single sample in a study of T cell responses to AZD1222 COVID-19 vaccine. Clones were sequenced by immunoSEQ multiplex PCR, and TCRdb holds only the in-frame ones, with some missing. Seen here are some 140,000 clones, roughly 90% observed once, and the top ten hold about 3%. Sequences were derived from peripheral blood, sampled on day 0 of AZD1222 vaccination. The source is an adult in good health. Both conserved end residues are trimmed from each CDR3.

cdr3_length: 12
j_call: TRBJ1-3
v_call: TRBV6-1
cdr3_aa: ASSEAYRGNTIY

cdr3_length: 15
j_call: TRBJ2-5
v_call: TRBV4-1
cdr3_aa: ASSPAQERDVPETQY

cdr3_length: 13
j_call: TRBJ2-5
v_call: TRBV4-2
cdr3_aa: ASSRYWGILKTQY

cdr3_length: 10
j_call: TRBJ2-2
v_call: TRBV9
cdr3_aa: ASSGLSGELF

cdr3_length: 12
j_call: TRBJ1-3
v_call: TRBV6-1
cdr3_aa: ASSDGNSGNTIY

cdr3_length: 11
j_call: TRBJ1-2
v_call: TRBV6-5
cdr3_aa: ASSYERGLGYT

cdr3_length: 12
j_call: TRBJ1-2
v_call: TRBV25-1
cdr3_aa: ASSDPGFQRAYT

cdr3_length: 15
j_call: TRBJ2-2
v_call: TRBV4-1
cdr3_aa: ASSLRVLRVSTGELF

cdr3_length: 11
j_call: TRBJ1-5
v_call: TRBV18
cdr3_aa: ASSPLKDSTQH

cdr3_length: 13
j_call: TRBJ1-1
v_call: TRBV9
cdr3_aa: ASSARPEGNTEAF

cdr3_length: 14
j_call: TRBJ1-1
v_call: TRBV13
cdr3_aa: ASSDRDYHRNTEAF

cdr3_length: 10
j_call: TRBJ1-2
v_call: TRBV30
cdr3_aa: AWSGGSYGYT

cdr3_length: 14
j_call: TRBJ1-1
v_call: TRBV6-5
cdr3_aa: ASSYWRPRMGTEAF

cdr3_length: 11
j_call: TRBJ1-2
v_call: TRBV12-3/TRBV12-4
cdr3_aa: ASSPPLNYGYT

cdr3_length: 13
j_call: TRBJ1-4
v_call: TRBV2
cdr3_aa: ASSEPQGGWEKLF

cdr3_length: 11
j_call: TRBJ1-2
v_call: TRBV28
cdr3_aa: ASSLSPRHGYT